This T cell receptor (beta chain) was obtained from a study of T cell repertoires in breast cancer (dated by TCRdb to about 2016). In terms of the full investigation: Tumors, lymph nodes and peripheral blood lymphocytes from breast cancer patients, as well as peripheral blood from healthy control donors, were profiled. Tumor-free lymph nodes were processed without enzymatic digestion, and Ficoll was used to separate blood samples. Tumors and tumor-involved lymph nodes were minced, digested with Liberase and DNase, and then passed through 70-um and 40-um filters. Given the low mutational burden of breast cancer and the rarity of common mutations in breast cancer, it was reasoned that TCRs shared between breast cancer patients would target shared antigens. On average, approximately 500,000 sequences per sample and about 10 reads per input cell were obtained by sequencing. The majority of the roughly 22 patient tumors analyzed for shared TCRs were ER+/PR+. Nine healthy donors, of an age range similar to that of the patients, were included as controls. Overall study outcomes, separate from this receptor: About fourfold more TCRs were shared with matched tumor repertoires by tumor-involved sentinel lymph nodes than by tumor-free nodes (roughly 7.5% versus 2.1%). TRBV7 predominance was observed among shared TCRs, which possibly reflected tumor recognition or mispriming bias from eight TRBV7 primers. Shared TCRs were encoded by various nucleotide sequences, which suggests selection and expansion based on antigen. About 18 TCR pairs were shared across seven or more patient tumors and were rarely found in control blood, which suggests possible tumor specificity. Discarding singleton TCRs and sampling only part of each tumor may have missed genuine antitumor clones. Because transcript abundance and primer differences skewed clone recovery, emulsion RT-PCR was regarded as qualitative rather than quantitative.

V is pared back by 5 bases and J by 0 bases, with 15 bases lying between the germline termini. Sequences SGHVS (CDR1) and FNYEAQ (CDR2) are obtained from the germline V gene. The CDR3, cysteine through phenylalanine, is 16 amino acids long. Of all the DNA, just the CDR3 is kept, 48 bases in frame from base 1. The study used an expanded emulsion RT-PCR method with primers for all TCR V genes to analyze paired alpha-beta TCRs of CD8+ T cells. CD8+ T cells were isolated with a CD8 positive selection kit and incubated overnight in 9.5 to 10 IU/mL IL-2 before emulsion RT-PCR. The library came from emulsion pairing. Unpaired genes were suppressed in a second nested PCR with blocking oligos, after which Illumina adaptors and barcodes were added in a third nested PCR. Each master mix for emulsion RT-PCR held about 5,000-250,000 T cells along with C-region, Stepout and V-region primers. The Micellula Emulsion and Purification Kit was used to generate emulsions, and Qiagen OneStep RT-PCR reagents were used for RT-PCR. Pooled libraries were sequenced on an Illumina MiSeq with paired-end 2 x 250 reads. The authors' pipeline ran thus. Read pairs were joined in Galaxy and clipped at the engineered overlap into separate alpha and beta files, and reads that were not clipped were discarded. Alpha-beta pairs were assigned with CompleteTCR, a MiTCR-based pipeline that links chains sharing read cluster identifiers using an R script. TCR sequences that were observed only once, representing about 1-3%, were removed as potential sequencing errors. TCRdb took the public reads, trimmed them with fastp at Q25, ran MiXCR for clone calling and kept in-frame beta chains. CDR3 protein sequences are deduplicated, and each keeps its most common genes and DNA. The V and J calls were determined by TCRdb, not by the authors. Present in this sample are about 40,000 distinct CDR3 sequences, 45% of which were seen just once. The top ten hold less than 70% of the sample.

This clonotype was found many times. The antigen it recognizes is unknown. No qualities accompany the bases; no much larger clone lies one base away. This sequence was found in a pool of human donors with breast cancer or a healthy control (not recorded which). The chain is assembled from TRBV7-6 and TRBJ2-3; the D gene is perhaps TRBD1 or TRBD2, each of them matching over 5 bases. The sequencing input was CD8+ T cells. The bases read TGTGCCAGCAGCCCCGGGACGTCGGTTAGCACAGATACGCAGTATTTT. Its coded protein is CASSPGTSVSTDTQYF.